The clone carrying this TCR beta chain was seen repeatedly, ten times or more. Its antigen is as yet unknown. This clone may be a read error of a much larger clone one base away. TCR beta CDR3 sequences were amplified from RNA transcripts. A set of HTBI primers served as the primers for a first-round RT-PCR of the TCR CDR3. Using its own MiXCR run on the multiplex PCR reads, TCRdb lists one record per CDR3 protein. Here the sample spans over 250,000 distinct CDR3 sequences, roughly 15% being singletons. This specimen belongs to a study of T cells in Graves' hyperthyroidism and ophthalmopathy. Whole-study results and caveats: Ophthalmopathy was model-predicted a median around 6.1 months pre-onset. Researchers found most expanded thyroid clonotypes above 0.001 in blood as well.

On the basis of clinical symptoms, serum thyroxine and TRAb, thyroid ultrasound and orbital computed tomography, diagnoses were made. CDR3 length: 15 amino acids. CDR1 and CDR2 (germline): MDHEN, SYDVKM. The sample comprised blood. V gene TRBV28 combines with J gene TRBJ2-1; TRBD2 matches 8 bases. The sequence came from a woman aged 40-49 years with Graves' ophthalmopathy. In nucleotides, the CDR3 is TGTGCCGGCAGCGACGGGAGGGCCTGGGACAATGAGCAGTTCTTC. Translating it yields CAGSDGRAWDNEQFF.